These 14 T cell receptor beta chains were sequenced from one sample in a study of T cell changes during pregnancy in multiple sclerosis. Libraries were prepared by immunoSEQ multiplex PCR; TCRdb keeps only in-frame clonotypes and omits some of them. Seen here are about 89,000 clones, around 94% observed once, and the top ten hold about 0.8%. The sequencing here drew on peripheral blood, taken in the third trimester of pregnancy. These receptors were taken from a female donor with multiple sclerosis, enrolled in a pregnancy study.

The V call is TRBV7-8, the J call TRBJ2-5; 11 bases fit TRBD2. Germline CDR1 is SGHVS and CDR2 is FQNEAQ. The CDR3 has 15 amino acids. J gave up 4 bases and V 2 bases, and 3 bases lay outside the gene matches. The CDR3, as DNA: TGTGCCAGCAGCTTACTCGGACTAGCGGGAGAGACCCAGTACTTC. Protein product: CASSLLGLAGETQYF.

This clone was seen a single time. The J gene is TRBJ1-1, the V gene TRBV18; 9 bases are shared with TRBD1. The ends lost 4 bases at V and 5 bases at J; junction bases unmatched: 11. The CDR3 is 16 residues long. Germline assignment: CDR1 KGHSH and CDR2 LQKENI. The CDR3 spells CASSLRGTGYMTEAFF. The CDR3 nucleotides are TGTGCCAGCTCACTTCGGGGGACAGGGTATATGACTGAAGCTTTCTTT.

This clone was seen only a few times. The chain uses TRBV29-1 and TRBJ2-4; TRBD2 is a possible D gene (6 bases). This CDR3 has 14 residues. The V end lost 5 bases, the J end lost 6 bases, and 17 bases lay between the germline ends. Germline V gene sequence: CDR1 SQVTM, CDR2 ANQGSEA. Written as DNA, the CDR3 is TGCAGCGTTTCCGGGACGGGAGACCTAAACATTCAGTACTTC. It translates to CSVSGTGDLNIQYF.

CDR3 bases: TGTGCCAGCAGCTTAGGCCTAGCGGTTCAGTACTTC. Translated, it gives CASSLGLAVQYF. The V call is TRBV13, the J call TRBJ2-4, with TRBD2 matching over 7 bases. CDR1 PRHDT and CDR2 FYEKMQ come from the germline V gene (reference sequence). The ends lost 0 bases at V and 11 bases at J; junction bases unmatched: 1. The CDR3 consists of 12 residues.

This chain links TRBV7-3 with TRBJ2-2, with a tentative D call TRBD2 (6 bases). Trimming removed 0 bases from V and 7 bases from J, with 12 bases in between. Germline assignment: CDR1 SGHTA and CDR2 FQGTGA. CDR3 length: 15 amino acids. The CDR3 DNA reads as TGTGCCAGCAGCTTAACTAATCTCGGGAGCGGGGAGCTGTTTTTT. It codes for CASSLTNLGSGELFF.

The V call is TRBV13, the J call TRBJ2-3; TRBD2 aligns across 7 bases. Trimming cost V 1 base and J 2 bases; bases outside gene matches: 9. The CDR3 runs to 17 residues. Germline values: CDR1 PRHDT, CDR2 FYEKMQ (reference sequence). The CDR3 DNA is TGTGCCAGCAGCTTAGTGGCGGGAGTTCGTTTCACAGATACGCAGTATTTT. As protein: CASSLVAGVRFTDTQYF.

The CDR3 DNA is TGCGCCAGCAGCTTGACAGGGAGGGACTACAATCAGCCCCAGCATTTT. Its protein product is CASSLTGRDYNQPQHF. The V gene is TRBV5-1, the J gene TRBJ1-5; TRBD1 is a possible D gene (6 bases). Trimming removed 1 base from V and 3 bases from J, with 14 bases in between. The CDR3 contains 16 residues. Germline V CDR1 and CDR2: SGHRS, YFSETQ.

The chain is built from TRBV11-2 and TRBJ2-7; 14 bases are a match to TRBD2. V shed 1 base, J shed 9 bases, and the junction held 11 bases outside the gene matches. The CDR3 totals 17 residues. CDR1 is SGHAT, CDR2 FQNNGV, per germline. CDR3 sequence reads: CASSLGGLAGGDGGQYF. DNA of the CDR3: TGTGCCAGCAGCTTAGGAGGACTAGCGGGAGGTGACGGAGGGCAGTACTTC.

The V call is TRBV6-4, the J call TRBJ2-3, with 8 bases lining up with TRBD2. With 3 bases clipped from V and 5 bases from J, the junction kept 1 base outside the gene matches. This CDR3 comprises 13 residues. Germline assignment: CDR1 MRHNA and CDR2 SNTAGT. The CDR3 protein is CASSELAGDTQYF. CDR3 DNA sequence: TGTGCCAGCAGTGAGCTAGCGGGAGATACGCAGTATTTT.

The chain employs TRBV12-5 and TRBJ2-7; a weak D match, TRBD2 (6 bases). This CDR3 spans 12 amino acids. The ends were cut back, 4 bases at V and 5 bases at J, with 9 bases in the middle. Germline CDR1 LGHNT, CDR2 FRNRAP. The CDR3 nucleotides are TGTGCTAGTGGTTCGGGACTTGACGAGCAGTACTTC. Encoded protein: CASGSGLDEQYF.

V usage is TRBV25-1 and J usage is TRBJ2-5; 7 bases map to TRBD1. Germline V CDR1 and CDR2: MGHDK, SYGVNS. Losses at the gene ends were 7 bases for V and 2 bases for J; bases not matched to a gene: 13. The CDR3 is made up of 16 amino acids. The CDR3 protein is CASKLLPTGQQETQYF. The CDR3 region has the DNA TGTGCCAGCAAACTCCTCCCCACGGGACAGCAAGAGACCCAGTACTTC. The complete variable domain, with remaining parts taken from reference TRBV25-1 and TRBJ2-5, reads EADIYQTPRYLVIGTGKKITLECSQTMGHDKMYWYQQDPGMELHLIHYSYGVNSTEKGDLSSESTVSRIRTEHFPLTLESARPSHTSQYLCASKLLPTGQQETQYFGPGTRLLVL.

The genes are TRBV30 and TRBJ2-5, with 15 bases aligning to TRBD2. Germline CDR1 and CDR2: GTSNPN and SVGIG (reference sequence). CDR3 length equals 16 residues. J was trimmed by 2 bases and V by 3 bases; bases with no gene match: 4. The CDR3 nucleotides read TGTGCCTGGAGCGGGGGACTAGCGGGAGGACAAGAGACCCAGTACTTC. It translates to CAWSGGLAGGQETQYF.

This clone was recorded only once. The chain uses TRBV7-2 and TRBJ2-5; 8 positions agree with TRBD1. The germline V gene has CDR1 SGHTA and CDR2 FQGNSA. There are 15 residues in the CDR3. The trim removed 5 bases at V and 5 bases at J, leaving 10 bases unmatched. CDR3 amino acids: CASSIHRGKVETQYF. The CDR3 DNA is TGTGCCAGCAGCATCCACAGGGGGAAGGTTGAGACCCAGTACTTC.

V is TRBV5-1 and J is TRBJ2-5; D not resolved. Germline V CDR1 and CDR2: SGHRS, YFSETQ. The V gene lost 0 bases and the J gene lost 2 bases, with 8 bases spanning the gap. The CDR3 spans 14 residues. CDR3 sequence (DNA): TGCGCCAGCAGCTTGGGTCGCGGTCAAGAGACCCAGTACTTC. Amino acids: CASSLGRGQETQYF.